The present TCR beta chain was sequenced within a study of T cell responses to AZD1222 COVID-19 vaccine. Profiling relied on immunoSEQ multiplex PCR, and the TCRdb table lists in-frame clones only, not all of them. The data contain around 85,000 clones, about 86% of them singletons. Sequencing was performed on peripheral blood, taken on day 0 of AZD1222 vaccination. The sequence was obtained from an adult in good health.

The CDR3 DNA sequence: TGTGCCAGCAGCCAAGTCGTGCAGCCAACTAATGAAAAACTGTTTTTT. Amino acid sequence: CASSQVVQPTNEKLFF. J is TRBJ1-4 and V is TRBV3-1 (or the pseudogene TRBV3-2); no firm D call. The germline V gene encodes CDR1 LGHDT and CDR2 YNNKEL (reference sequence). The CDR3 spans 16 residues. V lost 1 base and J lost 0, with 9 bases in between.